The rows below give T cell receptor beta chains drawn from one sample of a study of shared clonotypes between healthy human individuals. The protocol was immunoSEQ multiplex PCR, while the TCRdb copy is restricted to in-frame clones and leaves out a portion. The sample includes about 2.1 million clones, around 93% of them seen just once. Sequenced sample: naive CD8+ T cells from PBMCs. The receptors were sampled from a man younger than 35 in good health. Some clones in this sample may be carry-over from other donors' samples. Both conserved end residues are part of each CDR3. A D gene is named only where the DNA matches it firmly. For some rows the clone size is stated as once, few or many, or as a class when expanded; others skip it.

len	v_gene	d_gene	j_gene	abundance	CDR3aa	CDR3nt
16	TRBV7-9	TRBD1	TRBJ2-2	NA	CASSSDRGPVSGELFF	TGTGCCAGCAGCTCGGACAGGGGGCCAGTCTCCGGGGAGCTGTTTTTT
15	TRBV27	NA	TRBJ2-2	once	CASSLGQVNTGELFF	TGTGCCAGCAGCCTGGGTCAGGTCAACACCGGGGAGCTGTTTTTT
13	TRBV7-9	NA	TRBJ2-2	NA	CASGQGGSGELFF	TGTGCCAGCGGTCAGGGGGGGTCCGGGGAGCTGTTTTTT
13	TRBV11-2	NA	TRBJ2-5	NA	CASSLALSETQYF	TGTGCCAGCAGCTTAGCACTGTCGGAGACCCAGTACTTC
15	TRBV9	NA	TRBJ2-7	NA	CASSVDYTQYYEQYF	TGTGCCAGCAGCGTCGACTACACTCAATACTACGAGCAGTACTTC
16	TRBV7-6	TRBD2	TRBJ2-3	NA	CASSPRTSGPFDTQYF	TGTGCCAGCAGCCCCCGGACTAGCGGGCCCTTCGATACGCAGTATTTT
15	TRBV5-1	NA	TRBJ1-4	NA	CASSLMRPENEKLFF	TGCGCCAGCAGCTTAATGAGACCTGAAAATGAAAAACTGTTTTTT
13	TRBV7-6	NA	TRBJ2-1	NA	CASSLRVGLELLF	TGTGCCAGCAGCTTACGGGTGGGTCTAGAATTACTCTTC
14	TRBV9	NA	TRBJ1-1	NA	CASSARTGNTEAFF	TGTGCCAGCAGCGCCAGAACAGGGAACACTGAAGCTTTCTTT
15	TRBV25-1	NA	TRBJ1-1	NA	CASSERTVMNTEAFF	TGTGCCAGCAGTGAACGGACGGTTATGAACACTGAAGCTTTCTTT
15	TRBV6-1	TRBD1	TRBJ2-7	NA	CASSTSQGASYEQYF	TGTGCCAGCAGTACATCACAGGGGGCTAGTTACGAGCAGTACTTC
16	TRBV30	TRBD2	TRBJ2-5	NA	CAWSPWSGRAGETQYF	TGTGCCTGGTCCCCTTGGAGCGGGAGGGCCGGGGAGACCCAGTACTTC
16	TRBV4-2	TRBD2	TRBJ2-3	NA	CASSLSGGRYTDTQYF	TGTGCCAGCAGCCTTTCGGGAGGGCGGTACACAGATACGCAGTATTTT
12	TRBV5-1	NA	TRBJ2-1	NA	CASRLGGNEQFF	TGCGCCAGCAGACTCGGGGGCAATGAGCAGTTCTTC
15	TRBV4-1	NA	TRBJ2-7	NA	CASSPGPRGGYEQYF	TGCGCCAGCAGCCCAGGTCCAAGGGGAGGCTACGAGCAGTACTTC
13	TRBV27	NA	TRBJ2-7	NA	CASSLRVDYEQYF	TGTGCCAGCAGTTTACGGGTCGACTACGAGCAGTACTTC
18	TRBV4-1	NA	TRBJ1-2	NA	CASSQAGGSHFLNYGYTF	TGCGCCAGCAGCCAAGCGGGGGGCAGCCATTTCCTTAACTATGGCTACACCTTC
15	TRBV9	TRBD2	TRBJ2-7	NA	CASSPSGSSSYEQYF	TGTGCCAGCAGCCCTAGCGGCTCCTCCTCCTACGAGCAGTACTTC
15	TRBV7-8	TRBD2	TRBJ2-3	NA	CASSLLAGTKDTQYF	TGTGCCAGCAGCTTACTAGCGGGGACCAAGGATACGCAGTATTTT
15	TRBV9	NA	TRBJ1-2	NA	CASSDHGERGYGYTF	TGTGCCAGCAGTGACCACGGCGAGAGAGGATATGGCTACACCTTC
11	TRBV2	NA	TRBJ2-1	NA	CASSRGNEQFF	TGTGCCAGCAGTAGGGGGAATGAGCAGTTCTTC
15	TRBV7-9	NA	TRBJ2-1	NA	CASSKPLPGNNEQFF	TGTGCCAGCAGCAAACCGCTACCGGGAAACAATGAGCAGTTCTTC
19	TRBV6-1	NA	TRBJ2-2	NA	CASSEGAVLRVPNTGELFF	TGTGCCAGCAGTGAAGGAGCCGTCCTTCGTGTCCCGAACACCGGGGAGCTGTTTTTT
14	TRBV13	NA	TRBJ2-7	NA	CASSLGGRPYEQYF	TGTGCCAGCAGCTTAGGCGGGAGACCCTACGAGCAGTACTTC
18	TRBV28	TRBD2	TRBJ2-2	NA	CASSGWASGSRGTGELFF	TGTGCCAGCAGCGGGTGGGCTAGCGGGAGTCGGGGCACCGGGGAGCTGTTTTTT
12	TRBV10-3	NA	TRBJ2-1	NA	CAITDRYNEQFF	TGTGCCATCACAGACAGATACAATGAGCAGTTCTTC
15	TRBV11-2	NA	TRBJ1-2	NA	CASSHGQLANYGYTF	TGTGCCAGCAGCCATGGGCAGCTAGCTAACTATGGCTACACCTTC
15	TRBV5-1	TRBD1	TRBJ2-7	NA	CASSLTQGFDYEQYF	TGCGCCAGCAGCTTGACACAGGGGTTCGACTACGAGCAGTACTTC
19	TRBV27	NA	TRBJ1-2	NA	CASSLSGLPTRLPNYGYTF	TGTGCCAGCAGTTTATCGGGACTTCCCACCCGGCTCCCTAACTATGGCTACACCTTC
15	TRBV19	NA	TRBJ1-1	NA	CASSIESAVIPEAFF	TGTGCCAGTAGTATTGAGTCGGCGGTGATCCCTGAAGCTTTCTTT
12	TRBV28	NA	TRBJ2-2	NA	CASLKGPGELFF	TGTGCCAGTCTCAAGGGCCCCGGGGAGCTGTTTTTT
17	TRBV4-3	TRBD2	TRBJ2-2	few	CASSQGTSGSYTGELFF	TGCGCCAGCAGCCAAGGGACTAGCGGGAGTTACACCGGGGAGCTGTTTTTT
14	TRBV27	TRBD1	TRBJ2-3	NA	CASLDREDRDTQYF	TGTGCCAGCTTGGACAGGGAAGATCGGGATACGCAGTATTTT
15	TRBV6-6	TRBD2	TRBJ2-7	NA	CASSYSGFREDEQYF	TGTGCCAGCAGTTACTCTGGTTTCCGGGAGGACGAGCAGTACTTC
15	TRBV9	NA	TRBJ2-1	once	CASSVWRSSYNEQFF	TGTGCCAGCAGCGTATGGAGGAGCTCCTACAATGAGCAGTTCTTC
14	TRBV27	TRBD2	TRBJ2-7	NA	CASSSTSVGLEQYF	TGTGCCAGCAGTTCAACTAGCGTAGGACTCGAGCAGTACTTC
14	TRBV7-9	NA	TRBJ2-7	NA	CASSLIAIPYEQYF	TGTGCCAGCAGCTTAATAGCGATCCCCTACGAGCAGTACTTC
13	TRBV29-1	NA	TRBJ1-6	NA	CSVGELYNSPLHF	TGCAGCGTTGGAGAGCTCTATAATTCACCCCTCCACTTT
17	TRBV7-9	NA	TRBJ2-2	NA	CASDVIPYSQSTGELFF	TGTGCCAGCGACGTAATCCCCTACAGCCAGAGCACCGGGGAGCTGTTTTTT
16	TRBV5-4	TRBD1	TRBJ1-2	once	CASSHITGDPYYGYTF	TGTGCCAGCAGCCACATTACAGGGGATCCCTACTATGGCTACACCTTC
15	TRBV27	NA	TRBJ1-5	NA	CASSLSTNGNQPQHF	TGTGCCAGCAGTTTATCGACTAATGGCAATCAGCCCCAGCATTTT
17	TRBV21-1	NA	TRBJ1-5	NA	CASSKVRGRGTNQPQHF	TGTGCCAGCAGCAAAGTGCGCGGCAGGGGCACCAATCAGCCCCAGCATTTT